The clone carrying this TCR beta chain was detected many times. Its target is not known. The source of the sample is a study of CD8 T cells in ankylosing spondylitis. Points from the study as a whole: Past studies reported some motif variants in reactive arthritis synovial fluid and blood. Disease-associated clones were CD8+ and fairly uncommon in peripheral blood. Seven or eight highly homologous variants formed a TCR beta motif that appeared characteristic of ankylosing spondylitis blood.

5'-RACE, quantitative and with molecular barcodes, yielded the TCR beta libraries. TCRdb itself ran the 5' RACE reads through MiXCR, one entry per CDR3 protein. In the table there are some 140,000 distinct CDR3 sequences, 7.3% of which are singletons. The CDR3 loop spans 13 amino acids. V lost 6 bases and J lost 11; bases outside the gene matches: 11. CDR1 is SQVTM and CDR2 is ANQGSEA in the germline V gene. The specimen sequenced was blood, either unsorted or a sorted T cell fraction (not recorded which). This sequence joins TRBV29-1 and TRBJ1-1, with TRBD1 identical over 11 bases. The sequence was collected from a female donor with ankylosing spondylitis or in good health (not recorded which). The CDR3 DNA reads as TGCAGCGTGGGACAGGGGGTCGGCTCTGGCGCTTTCTTT. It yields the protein CSVGQGVGSGAFF.